This T cell receptor beta chain appears in the sequencing data of a study of tumor-infiltrating lymphocytes in oesophageal squamous cell carcinoma. MiXCR was run by TCRdb on the PCR reads, yielding one entry per CDR3 protein. The data contain more than 15,000 distinct CDR3 sequences, less than 45% of them singletons. Many counts were recorded for this clonotype. The sample taken for sequencing was normal esophageal tissue next to the tumor. The clonotype was recovered from a male donor with esophageal squamous cell carcinoma.

This CDR3 is CASSGGGPSSYNEQFF. CDR3 DNA: TGTGCCAGCTCTGGGGGCGGCCCCAGCTCCTACAATGAGCAGTTCTTC. The J gene is TRBJ2-1, the V gene TRBV6-1, with D perhaps matching TRBD1 (6 bases). The CDR3 runs 16 residues. Per the germline V gene, CDR1 is MNHNS and CDR2 is SASEGT. The germline V and J ends were trimmed by 8 bases and 0 bases, with 17 bases remaining between them.